The sequence of this TCR beta chain was determined in a study of human T cells and chemical hapten exposure. Study-level information: The study traced per-sample TCR yield variation mainly to small differences in pooled library volumes.

The authors' processing: Samples ranged from roughly 23,224 to 690,600 TCRs, with a median of roughly 95,000. One entry per CDR3 protein, called by TCRdb with MiXCR from the RACE reads. The V and J calls reflect TCRdb's pipeline rather than the authors' work. The repertoire has around 100,000 distinct CDR3 sequences, approximately 10% of them found once; the top ten carry 2.5% to 3.5%. The time point denotes: patch test 2, 6 weeks after DPC sensitization. Noted treatment: therapeutic diphenylcyclopropenone sensitization with weekly scalp DPC. Drawing of blood took place ahead of applying each patch test. This clonotype was counted many times. CDR1 SGHNT and CDR2 YYREEE come from the germline V gene (reference sequence). CDR3 size: 16 residues. Trimming cost V 2 bases and J 4 bases; bases outside gene matches: 5.

The sequences come from whole blood, collected in connection with sensitization to the hapten diphenylcyclopropenone (DPC). The rearrangement links TRBV5-4 to TRBJ2-3; the match to TRBD2 covers 12 bases. The TCR was taken from a middle-aged woman with alopecia areata. Some clones in this sample may be carry-over from other donors' samples. CDR3 in amino acids: CASSFRLAGVADTQYF. Written as DNA, the CDR3 is TGTGCCAGCAGCTTTCGACTAGCGGGGGTCGCAGATACGCAGTATTTT.